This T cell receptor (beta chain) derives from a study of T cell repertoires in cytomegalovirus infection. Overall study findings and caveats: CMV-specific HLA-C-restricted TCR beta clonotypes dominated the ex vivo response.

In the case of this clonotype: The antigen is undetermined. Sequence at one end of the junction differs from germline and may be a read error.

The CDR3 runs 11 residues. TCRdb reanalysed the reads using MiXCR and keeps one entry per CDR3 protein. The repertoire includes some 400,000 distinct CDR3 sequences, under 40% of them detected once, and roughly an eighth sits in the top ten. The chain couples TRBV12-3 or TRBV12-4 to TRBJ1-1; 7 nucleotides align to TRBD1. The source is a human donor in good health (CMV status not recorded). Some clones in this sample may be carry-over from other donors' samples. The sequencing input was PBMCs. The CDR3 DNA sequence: TGTGCCAGCAGTTTAAGGATGGGGACAGCCTTT. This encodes CASSLRMGTAF.